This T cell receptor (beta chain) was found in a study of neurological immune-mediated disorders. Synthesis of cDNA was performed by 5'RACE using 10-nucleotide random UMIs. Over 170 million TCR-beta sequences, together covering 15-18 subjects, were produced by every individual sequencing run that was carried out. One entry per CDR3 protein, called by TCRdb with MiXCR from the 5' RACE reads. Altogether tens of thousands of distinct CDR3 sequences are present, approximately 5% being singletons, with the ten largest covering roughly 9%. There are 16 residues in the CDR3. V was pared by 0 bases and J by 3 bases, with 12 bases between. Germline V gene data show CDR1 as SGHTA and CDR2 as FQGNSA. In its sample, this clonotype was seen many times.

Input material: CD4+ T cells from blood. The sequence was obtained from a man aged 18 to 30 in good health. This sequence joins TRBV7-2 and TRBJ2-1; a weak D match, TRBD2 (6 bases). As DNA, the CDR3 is TGTGCCAGCAGCTTAGCGGGGGGAACCAGCTACAATGAGCAGTTCTTC. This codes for CASSLAGGTSYNEQFF. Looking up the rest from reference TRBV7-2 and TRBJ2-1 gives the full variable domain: GAGVSQSPSNKVTEKGKDVELRCDPISGHTALYWYRQSLGQGLEFLIYFQGNSAPDKSGLPSDRFSAERTGGSVSTLTIQRTQQEDSAVYLCASSLAGGTSYNEQFFGPGTRLTVL.